The 21 T cell receptor beta chains listed next were all sequenced from one sample in a study of beta chain features in type 1 diabetes. The isolated RNA, all of it, was reverse transcribed, so expressed TCRB transcripts were what got sequenced. Measured with immunoSEQ multiplex PCR; TCRdb has only the in-frame clones, and not every one. The repertoire consists of around 450,000 clones, with over 10% occurring once and the leading ten covering approximately 0.05%. The sequencing input was naive CD4+ T cells from blood. The receptors were gathered from a woman younger than 30 in good health.

This clone has only a few counts. The chain couples TRBV19 to TRBJ2-2; no clear D gene. The CDR3 covers 11 residues. V was pared by 6 bases and J by 3 bases, with 2 bases between. Germline CDR1 reads LNHDA; CDR2 reads SQIVND (reference sequence). This CDR3 reads CASRDTGELFF. For the CDR3, the DNA is TGTGCCAGTAGGGACACCGGGGAGCTGTTTTTT.

This chain links TRBV9 with TRBJ2-1, with a weak D call TRBD1 (6 bases). The V gene's germline CDR1 is SGDLS and CDR2 YYNGEE. This CDR3 has 14 residues. The germline V and J ends were trimmed by 1 base and 6 bases, with 11 bases remaining between them. For the CDR3, the DNA is TGTGCCAGCAGCGTACTACAGGGCCTCAATGAGCAGTTCTTC. It is translated as CASSVLQGLNEQFF. Filled out from reference TRBV9 and TRBJ2-1, the complete variable domain reads DSGVTQTPKHLITATGQRVTLRCSPRSGDLSVYWYQQSLDQGLQFLIQYYNGEERAKGNILERFSAQQFPDLHSELNLSSLELGDSALYFCASSVLQGLNEQFFGPGTRLTVL.

This clone turned up a few times. The CDR3 sequence: CASSEDRGGQYF. CDR3 DNA: TGTGCCAGCAGTGAGGACAGGGGCGGGCAGTACTTC. V gene TRBV2 combines with J gene TRBJ2-7; 9 positions match TRBD1. The V segment lost 3 bases and the J segment 9 bases; nucleotides outside the gene matches: 3. Germline CDR1 reads SNHLY; CDR2 reads FYNNEI. This CDR3 is 12 amino acids long.

This clone has a handful of counts. The chain recombines TRBV5-1 with TRBJ2-3; D perhaps matches TRBD1 (6 bases). V was clipped by 4 bases and J by 5 bases, with 14 bases between them. Germline assignment: CDR1 SGHRS and CDR2 YFSETQ. The CDR3 is made up of 14 amino acids. CDR3: CASSLRQVLDTQYF. The DNA for the CDR3 is TGCGCCAGCAGCCTTCGACAGGTGTTAGATACGCAGTATTTT. Looking up the rest from reference TRBV5-1 and TRBJ2-3 gives the full variable domain: KAGVTQTPRYLIKTRGQQVTLSCSPISGHRSVSWYQQTPGQGLQFLFEYFSETQRNKGNFPGRFSGRQFSNSRSEMNVSTLELGDSALYLCASSLRQVLDTQYFGPGTRLTVL.

V is TRBV11-2 and J is TRBJ2-7, with 9 nucleotides matching TRBD2. The germline V gene encodes CDR1 SGHAT and CDR2 FQNNGV. The CDR3 loop spans 13 amino acids. With 5 bases clipped from V and 7 bases from J, the junction kept 6 bases outside the gene matches. CDR3: CASSQGLAREQYV. The CDR3 nucleotides read TGTGCCAGCAGCCAAGGACTAGCGAGAGAGCAGTACGTC.

To note about this clone: An end of the junction does not agree with germline; a read error may underlie this. J is TRBJ2-3 and V is TRBV6-5; D possibly corresponds to TRBD2 (5 bases). CDR1 and CDR2 (germline): MNHEY, SVGAGI. This CDR3 has 12 amino acids. Here the CDR3 DNA reads TGTGCCAGCAGGGCTAGCATAGATACGCAGTATTTT. It specifies CASRASIDTQYF.

The genes are TRBV5-1 and TRBJ2-7, with 7 bases that match TRBD2. The CDR3 is 15 amino acids. Germline V gene data show CDR1 as SGHRS and CDR2 as YFSETQ. With V trimmed by 4 bases and J by 1 base, 8 bases remained unmatched. CDR3 DNA sequence: TGCGCCAGCAGCCACGCTAGCGGAGAATCCTACGAGCAGTACTTC. It specifies CASSHASGESYEQYF.

The V call is TRBV4-1, the J call TRBJ1-5; D gene unclear. This CDR3 has 13 residues. The germline V and J ends were trimmed by 1 base and 9 bases, with 10 bases remaining between them. The germline gives CDR1 MGHRA, CDR2 YSYEKL. The CDR3 nucleotides are TGCGCCAGCAGCCAAGGAGTCGTTGGGCCCCAGCATTTT. Translation gives CASSQGVVGPQHF.

The chain couples TRBV4-3 to TRBJ2-3, with a weak D call TRBD2 (5 bases). The CDR3 loop spans 13 amino acids. CDR1 and CDR2 from the germline V gene are LGHNA and YSLEER. V was shortened by 3 bases and J by 7 bases, with 11 bases between the two germline ends. The CDR3 here is CASSHPSSHTQYF. The DNA for the CDR3 is TGCGCCAGCAGCCACCCGTCTAGCCATACGCAGTATTTT.

J is TRBJ2-1 and V is TRBV7-9, with 7 bases fitting TRBD1. Germline V gene lookup returns CDR1 SEHNR and CDR2 FQNEAQ (reference sequence). CDR3 size: 15 residues. Losses at the gene ends were 1 base for V and 4 bases for J; bases not matched to a gene: 4. The CDR3 here is CASSLEGAGYNEQFF. For the CDR3, the DNA is TGTGCCAGCAGCTTAGAGGGGGCCGGGTACAATGAGCAGTTCTTC.

This clone was counted between two and nine times. The genes are TRBV9 and TRBJ1-2; D uncertain. V gave up 6 bases and J gave up 4 bases, with 7 bases separating them. Germline V gene data show CDR1 as SGDLS and CDR2 as YYNGEE. This CDR3 spans 11 amino acids. The CDR3 sequence: CASNGRYGYTF. The CDR3 nucleotides are TGTGCCAGCAATGGGCGCTATGGCTACACCTTC.

This clone was found a few times. V gene TRBV7-2 combines with J gene TRBJ1-2; 8 nucleotides align to TRBD1. This CDR3 has 13 amino acids. J lost 4 bases, V lost 6 bases, and 4 bases had no gene match. The germline gives CDR1 SGHTA, CDR2 FQGNSA. In DNA, the CDR3 is TGTGCCAGCAGGGACAGGGTCGGCTATGGCTACACCTTC. Its protein product is CASRDRVGYGYTF.

This clone showed up many times. The CDR3 DNA reads as TGCGCCAGCTCATCGGGGACTGATTACGAGCAGTACGTC. This codes for CASSSGTDYEQYV. The chain joins TRBV23-1 to TRBJ2-7, with D possibly matching TRBD2 (6 bases). TRBV23-1 belongs to the ORF category, with a function that is uncertain. The CDR3 has 13 residues. Trimming shortened V by 8 bases and J by 4 bases, and 15 bases separated the two germline ends.

The chain employs TRBV6-1 and TRBJ2-5; no clear D gene. Trimming took 5 bases from V and 6 from J, leaving 7 bases between them. Germline CDR1 MNHNS, CDR2 SASEGT. The CDR3 extends over 11 amino acids. The CDR3 is CASSYMKTQYF. The CDR3 bases are TGTGCCAGCAGTTACATGAAGACCCAGTACTTC.

This CDR3 is CAWGRGSSQPQHF. For the CDR3, the DNA is TGTGCCTGGGGACGAGGGTCTAGTCAGCCCCAGCATTTT. The chain has TRBV30 and TRBJ1-5, with D uncertain. Germline CDR1 GTSNPN, CDR2 SVGIG (reference sequence). Trimming pared 5 bases from V and 6 bases from J, leaving 14 bases between. The CDR3 is 13 amino acids.

This clone was found a few times. The gene calls are TRBV11-1 and TRBJ2-7; D is unclear. CDR1 and CDR2 (germline): SGHAT, FQDESV (reference sequence). V lost 1 base, J lost 4 bases, and 5 bases lay in between. The CDR3 is made up of 12 amino acids. The CDR3 DNA sequence: TGTGCCAGCAGCTTAGGGGCGTACGAGCAGTACTTC. Translated, it gives CASSLGAYEQYF. Full variable domain (outside the CDR3, taken from reference TRBV11-1 and TRBJ2-7): EAEVAQSPRYKITEKSQAVAFWCDPISGHATLYWYRQILGQGPELLVQFQDESVVDDSQLPKDRFSAERLKGVDSTLKIQPAELGDSAMYLCASSLGAYEQYFGPGTRLTVT.

This clone has a handful of counts. This chain connects TRBV7-2 to TRBJ2-7, with D perhaps given as TRBD1 or TRBD2 (5 bases each). Per the germline V gene, CDR1 is SGHTA and CDR2 is FQGNSA. The V gene lost 3 bases and the J gene lost 1 base, with 19 bases spanning the gap. The CDR3 totals 17 residues. The CDR3 DNA sequence: TGTGCCAGCAGCTTGTACCGTACCGGGACGCTATCCTACGAGCAGTACTTC. Its protein product is CASSLYRTGTLSYEQYF.

Concerning this clone: The sample contains more than one DNA sequence encoding this CDR3. The chain carries TRBV6-6 and TRBJ1-5, with 8 bases aligning to TRBD1. Trimming removed 2 bases from V and 0 bases from J; junction bases left unmatched: 0. CDR1 is MNHNY and CDR2 is SVGAGI in the germline V gene (reference sequence). The CDR3 extends over 15 amino acids. CDR3 region: CASSYGQGSNQPQHF. Written as DNA, the CDR3 is TGTGCCAGCAGTTACGGACAGGGTAGCAATCAGCCCCAGCATTTT.

The rearrangement links TRBV20-1 to TRBJ2-1; tentatively, D is TRBD1 (6 bases). Trimming stripped 5 bases from V and 10 bases from J, with 9 bases between. The V gene's germline CDR1 is DFQATT and CDR2 SNEGSKA (reference sequence). The CDR3 consists of 10 residues. CDR3 amino acids: CSASTGEQFF. CDR3 DNA: TGCAGTGCTTCAACAGGGGAGCAGTTCTTC.

This clone has a handful of counts. The chain employs TRBV29-1 and TRBJ1-2, with D hard to call. V dropped 2 bases and J dropped 2 bases, with 12 bases sitting between them. Germline V lookup: CDR1 SQVTM, CDR2 ANQGSEA. The CDR3 has 14 amino acids. CDR3 DNA sequence: TGCAGCGTTGAATCGGTGAGGCCGAACTATGGCTACACCTTC. This sequence encodes CSVESVRPNYGYTF.

This clone was observed a few times. J is TRBJ1-5 and V is TRBV6-1, with D perhaps TRBD1 (6 bases). Trimming removed 6 bases from V and 5 bases from J, with 17 bases in between. The V gene's germline CDR1 is MNHNS and CDR2 SASEGT. The CDR3 has 15 amino acids. DNA of the CDR3: TGTGCCAGCAGATCCGGGACACTTGGCTATCAGCCCCAGCATTTT. Translation gives CASRSGTLGYQPQHF.